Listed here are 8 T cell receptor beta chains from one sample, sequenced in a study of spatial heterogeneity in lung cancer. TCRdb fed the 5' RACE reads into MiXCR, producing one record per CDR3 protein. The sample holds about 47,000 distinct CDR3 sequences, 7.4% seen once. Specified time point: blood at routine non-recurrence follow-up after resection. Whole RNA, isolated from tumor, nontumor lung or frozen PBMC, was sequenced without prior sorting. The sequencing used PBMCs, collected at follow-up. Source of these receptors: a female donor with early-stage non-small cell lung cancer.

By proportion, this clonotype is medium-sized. CDR3 region: CSARGSSGGRETQYF. In nucleotides, the CDR3 is TGCAGTGCTAGAGGTTCTAGCGGGGGAAGAGAGACCCAGTACTTC. The V and J genes are TRBV20-1 and TRBJ2-5, with 10 nucleotides matching TRBD2. Germline loops: CDR1 DFQATT, CDR2 SNEGSKA (reference sequence). The length of the CDR3 is 15 residues. The V segment lost 1 base and the J segment 4 bases; nucleotides outside the gene matches: 6.

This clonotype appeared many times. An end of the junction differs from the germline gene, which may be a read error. CDR3 in amino acids: CASTLRTGAKNPGPQHF. CDR3 nucleotides: TGTGCCAGCACCTTAAGGACAGGGGCGAAGAACCCTGGGCCCCAGCATTTT. The chain combines TRBV7-8 with TRBJ1-5; 9 bases match TRBD1. Per germline, CDR1 SGHVS and CDR2 FQNEAQ. CDR3 size: 17 residues.

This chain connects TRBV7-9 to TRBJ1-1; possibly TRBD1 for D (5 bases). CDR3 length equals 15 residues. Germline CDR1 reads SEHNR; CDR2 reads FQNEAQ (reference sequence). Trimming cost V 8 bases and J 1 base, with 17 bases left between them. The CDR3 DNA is TGTGCCAGCGGCCCCCCAGGGTTAGGGAACACTGAAGCTTTCTTT. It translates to CASGPPGLGNTEAFF.

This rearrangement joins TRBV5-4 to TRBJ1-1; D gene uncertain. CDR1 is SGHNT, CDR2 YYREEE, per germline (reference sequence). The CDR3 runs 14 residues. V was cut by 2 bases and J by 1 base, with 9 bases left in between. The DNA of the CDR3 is TGTGCCAGCAGCTTTTACGGGAAGAACACTGAAGCTTTCTTT. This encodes CASSFYGKNTEAFF. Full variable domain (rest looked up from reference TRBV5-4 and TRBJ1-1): ETGVTQSPTHLIKTRGQQVTLRCSSQSGHNTVSWYQQALGQGPQFIFQYYREEENGRGNFPPRFSGLQFPNYSSELNVNALELDDSALYLCASSFYGKNTEAFFGQGTRLTVV.

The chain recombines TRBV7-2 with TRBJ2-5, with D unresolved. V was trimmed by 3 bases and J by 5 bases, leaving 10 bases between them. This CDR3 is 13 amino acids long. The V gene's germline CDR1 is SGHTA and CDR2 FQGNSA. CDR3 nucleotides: TGTGCCAGCAGCTTTTCAAGCTTGGAGACCCAGTACTTC. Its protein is CASSFSSLETQYF.

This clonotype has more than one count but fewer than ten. CDR3 residues: CASHSQPGLRRNEQFF. In DNA form, the CDR3 reads TGCGCCAGCCATTCCCAGCCGGGACTACGTCGGAATGAGCAGTTCTTC. V and J are TRBV5-1 and TRBJ2-1; 7 nucleotides line up with TRBD2. The V gene's germline CDR1 is SGHRS and CDR2 YFSETQ. This CDR3 comprises 16 residues. J gave up 7 bases and V 7 bases, and 17 bases lay outside the gene matches.

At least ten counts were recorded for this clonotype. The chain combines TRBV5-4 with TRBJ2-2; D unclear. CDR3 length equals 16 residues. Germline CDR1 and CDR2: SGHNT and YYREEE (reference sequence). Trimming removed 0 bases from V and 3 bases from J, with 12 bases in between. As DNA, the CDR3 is TGTGCCAGCAGCTTGGGGCCCCTCAGCTACACCGGGGAGCTGTTTTTT. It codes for CASSLGPLSYTGELFF.

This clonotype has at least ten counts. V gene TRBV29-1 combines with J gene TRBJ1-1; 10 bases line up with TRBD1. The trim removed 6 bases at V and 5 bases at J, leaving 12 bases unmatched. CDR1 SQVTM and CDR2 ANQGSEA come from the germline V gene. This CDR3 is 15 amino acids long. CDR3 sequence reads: CSVRPTTGGITEAFF. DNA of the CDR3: TGCAGCGTCCGGCCCACGACAGGGGGCATAACTGAAGCTTTCTTT. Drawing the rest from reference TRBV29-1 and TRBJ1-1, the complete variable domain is SAVISQKPSRDICQRGTSLTIQCQVDSQVTMMFWYRQQPGQSLTLIATANQGSEATYESGFVIDKFPISRPNLTFSTLTVSNMSPEDSSIYLCSVRPTTGGITEAFFGQGTRLTVV.